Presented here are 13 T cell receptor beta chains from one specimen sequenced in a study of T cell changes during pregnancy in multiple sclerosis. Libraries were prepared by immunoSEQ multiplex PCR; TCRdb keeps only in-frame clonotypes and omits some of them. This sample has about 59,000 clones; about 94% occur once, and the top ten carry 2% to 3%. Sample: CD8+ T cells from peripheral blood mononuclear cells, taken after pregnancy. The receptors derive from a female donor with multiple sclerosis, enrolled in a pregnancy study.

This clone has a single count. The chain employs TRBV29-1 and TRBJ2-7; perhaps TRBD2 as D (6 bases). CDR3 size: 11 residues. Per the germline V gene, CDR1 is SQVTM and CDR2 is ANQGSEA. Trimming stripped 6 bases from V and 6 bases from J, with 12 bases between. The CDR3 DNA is TGCAGCGTGGAGGAGGGCGTCGAGCAGTACTTC. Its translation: CSVEEGVEQYF.

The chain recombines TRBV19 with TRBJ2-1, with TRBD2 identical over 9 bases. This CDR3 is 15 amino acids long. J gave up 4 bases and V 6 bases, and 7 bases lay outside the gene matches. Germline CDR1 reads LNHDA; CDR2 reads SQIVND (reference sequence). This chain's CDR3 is CASRVAGGGYNEQFF. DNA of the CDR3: TGTGCCAGTAGGGTCGCGGGAGGGGGGTACAATGAGCAGTTCTTC.

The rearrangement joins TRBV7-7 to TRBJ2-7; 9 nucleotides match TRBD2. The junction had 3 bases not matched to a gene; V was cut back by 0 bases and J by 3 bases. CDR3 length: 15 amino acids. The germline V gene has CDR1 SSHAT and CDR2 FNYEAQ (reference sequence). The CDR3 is CASSLASGRNYEQYF. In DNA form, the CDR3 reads TGTGCCAGCAGCTTAGCGAGCGGGAGGAACTACGAGCAGTACTTC.

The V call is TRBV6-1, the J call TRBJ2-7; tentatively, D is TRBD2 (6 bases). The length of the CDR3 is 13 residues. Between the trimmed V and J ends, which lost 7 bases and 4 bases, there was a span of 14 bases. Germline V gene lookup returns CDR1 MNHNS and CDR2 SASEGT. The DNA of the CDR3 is TGTGCCAGCACCCCGGGAGATTCTTACGAGCAGTACTTC. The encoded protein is CASTPGDSYEQYF.

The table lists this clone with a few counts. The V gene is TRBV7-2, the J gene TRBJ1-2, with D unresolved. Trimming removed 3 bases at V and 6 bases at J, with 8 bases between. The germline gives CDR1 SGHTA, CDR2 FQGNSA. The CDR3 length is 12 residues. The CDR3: CASSFGLDGYTF. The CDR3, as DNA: TGTGCCAGCAGCTTCGGACTGGATGGCTACACCTTC.

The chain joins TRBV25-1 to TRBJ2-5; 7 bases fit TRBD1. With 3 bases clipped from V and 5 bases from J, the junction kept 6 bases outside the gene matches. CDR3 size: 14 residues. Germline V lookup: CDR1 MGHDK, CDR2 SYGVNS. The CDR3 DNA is TGTGCCAGCAGTGATTCTGACAGGGAGGAGACCCAGTACTTC. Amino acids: CASSDSDREETQYF.

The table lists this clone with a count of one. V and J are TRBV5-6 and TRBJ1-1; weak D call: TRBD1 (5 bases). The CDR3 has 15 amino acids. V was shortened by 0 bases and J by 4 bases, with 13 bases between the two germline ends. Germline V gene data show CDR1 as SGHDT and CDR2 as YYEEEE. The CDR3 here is CASSLAQVRSTEAFF. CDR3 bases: TGTGCCAGCAGCTTGGCACAGGTAAGGAGCACTGAAGCTTTCTTT.

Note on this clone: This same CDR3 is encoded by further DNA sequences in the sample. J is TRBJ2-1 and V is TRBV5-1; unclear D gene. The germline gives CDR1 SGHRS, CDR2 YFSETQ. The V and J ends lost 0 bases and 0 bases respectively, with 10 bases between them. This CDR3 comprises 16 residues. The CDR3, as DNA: TGCGCCAGCAGCTTGGGGCTGGCCTCCTCCTACAATGAGCAGTTCTTC. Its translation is CASSLGLASSYNEQFF.

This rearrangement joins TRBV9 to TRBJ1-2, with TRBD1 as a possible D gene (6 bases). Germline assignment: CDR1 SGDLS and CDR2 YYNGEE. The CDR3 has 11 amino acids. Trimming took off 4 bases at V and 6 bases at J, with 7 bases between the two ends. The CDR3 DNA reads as TGTGCCAGCAGCCGACAGGATGGCTACACCTTC. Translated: CASSRQDGYTF.

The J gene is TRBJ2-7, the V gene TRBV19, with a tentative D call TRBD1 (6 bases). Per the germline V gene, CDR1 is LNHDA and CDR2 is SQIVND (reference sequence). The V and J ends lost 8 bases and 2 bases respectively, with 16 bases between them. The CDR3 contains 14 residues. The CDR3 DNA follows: TGTGCCAGTGGCCCCGACGGGACAACCTACGAGCAGTACTTC. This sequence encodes CASGPDGTTYEQYF. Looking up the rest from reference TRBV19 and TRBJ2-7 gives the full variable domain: DGGITQSPKYLFRKEGQNVTLSCEQNLNHDAMYWYRQDPGQGLRLIYYSQIVNDFQKGDIAEGYSVSREKKESFPLTVTSAQKNPTAFYLCASGPDGTTYEQYFGPGTRLTVT.

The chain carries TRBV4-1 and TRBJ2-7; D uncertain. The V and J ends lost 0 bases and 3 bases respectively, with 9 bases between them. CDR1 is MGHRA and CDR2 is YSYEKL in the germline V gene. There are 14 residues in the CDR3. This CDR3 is CASSQEGDGYEQYF. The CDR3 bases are TGCGCCAGCAGCCAAGAGGGCGACGGCTACGAGCAGTACTTC.

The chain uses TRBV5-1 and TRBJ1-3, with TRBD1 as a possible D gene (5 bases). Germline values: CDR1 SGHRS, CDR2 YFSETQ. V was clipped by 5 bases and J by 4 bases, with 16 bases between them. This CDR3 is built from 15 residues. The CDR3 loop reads CASSRDYSGGNTIYF. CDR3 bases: TGCGCCAGCAGTCGGGACTACTCAGGGGGAAACACCATATATTTT.

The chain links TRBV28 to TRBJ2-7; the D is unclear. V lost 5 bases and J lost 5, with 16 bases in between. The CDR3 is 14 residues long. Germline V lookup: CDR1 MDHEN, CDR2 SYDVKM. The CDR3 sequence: CASSTQVGFHEQYF. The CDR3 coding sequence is TGTGCCAGCAGTACCCAAGTCGGGTTCCACGAGCAGTACTTC.